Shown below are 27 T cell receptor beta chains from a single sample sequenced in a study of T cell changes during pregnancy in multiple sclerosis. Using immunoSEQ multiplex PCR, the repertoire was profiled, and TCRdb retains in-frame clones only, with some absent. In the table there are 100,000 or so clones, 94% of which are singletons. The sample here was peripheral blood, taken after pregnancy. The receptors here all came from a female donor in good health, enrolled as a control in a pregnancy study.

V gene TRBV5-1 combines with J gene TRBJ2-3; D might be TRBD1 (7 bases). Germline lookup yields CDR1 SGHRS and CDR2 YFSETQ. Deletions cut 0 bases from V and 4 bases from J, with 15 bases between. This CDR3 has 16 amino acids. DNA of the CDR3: TGCGCCAGCAGCTTGGGGCAGGGGGGTATCGCAGATACGCAGTATTTT. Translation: CASSLGQGGIADTQYF. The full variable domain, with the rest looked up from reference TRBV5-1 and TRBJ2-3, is KAGVTQTPRYLIKTRGQQVTLSCSPISGHRSVSWYQQTPGQGLQFLFEYFSETQRNKGNFPGRFSGRQFSNSRSEMNVSTLELGDSALYLCASSLGQGGIADTQYFGPGTRLTVL.

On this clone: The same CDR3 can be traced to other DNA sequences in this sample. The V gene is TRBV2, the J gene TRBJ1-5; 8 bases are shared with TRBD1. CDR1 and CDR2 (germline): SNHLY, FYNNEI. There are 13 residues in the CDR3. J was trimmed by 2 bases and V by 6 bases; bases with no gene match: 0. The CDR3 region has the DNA TGTGCCAGCAGGGACAGGGGCAATCAGCCCCAGCATTTT. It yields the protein CASRDRGNQPQHF.

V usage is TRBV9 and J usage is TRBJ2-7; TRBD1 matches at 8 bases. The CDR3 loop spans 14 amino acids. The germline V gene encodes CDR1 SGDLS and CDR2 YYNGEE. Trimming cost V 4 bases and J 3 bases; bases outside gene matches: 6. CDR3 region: CASSPRQGYYEQYF. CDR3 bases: TGTGCCAGCAGCCCCCGACAGGGGTACTACGAGCAGTACTTC.

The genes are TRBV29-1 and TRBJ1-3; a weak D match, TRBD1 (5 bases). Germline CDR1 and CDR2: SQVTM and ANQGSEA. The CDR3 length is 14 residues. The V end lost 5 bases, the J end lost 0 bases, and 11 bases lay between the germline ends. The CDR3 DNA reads TGCAGCGTTAAGCCCAGGGACTCTGGAAACACCATATATTTT. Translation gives CSVKPRDSGNTIYF.

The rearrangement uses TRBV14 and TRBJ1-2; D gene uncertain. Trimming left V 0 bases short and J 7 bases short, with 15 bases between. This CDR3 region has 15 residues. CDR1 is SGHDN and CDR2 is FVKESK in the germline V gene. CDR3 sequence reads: CASSQDRGGLRGYTF. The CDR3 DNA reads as TGTGCCAGCAGCCAAGATCGGGGAGGGTTGCGTGGCTACACCTTC. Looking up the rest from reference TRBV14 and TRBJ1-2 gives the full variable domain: EAGVTQFPSHSVIEKGQTVTLRCDPISGHDNLYWYRRVMGKEIKFLLHFVKESKQDESGMPNNRFLAERTGGTYSTLKVQPAELEDSGVYFCASSQDRGGLRGYTFGSGTRLTVV.

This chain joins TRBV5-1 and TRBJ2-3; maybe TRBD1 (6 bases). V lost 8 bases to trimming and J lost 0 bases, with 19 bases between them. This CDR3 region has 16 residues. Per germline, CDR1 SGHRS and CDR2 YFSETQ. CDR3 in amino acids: CARYGVGAPSTDTQYF. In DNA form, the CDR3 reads TGCGCCAGATACGGCGTGGGGGCCCCCAGCACAGATACGCAGTATTTT.

The DNA for the CDR3 is TGTGCCAGCAGTCCCCCAGGGGGCGCGGCGGGTGGCTACACCTTC. It translates to CASSPPGGAAGGYTF. This rearrangement joins TRBV6-1 to TRBJ1-2; 8 bases match TRBD1. The CDR3 is 15 residues long. After removal of 5 bases from V and 7 bases from J, the junction contained 12 bases not matched to a gene. Germline V gives CDR1 MNHNS, CDR2 SASEGT.

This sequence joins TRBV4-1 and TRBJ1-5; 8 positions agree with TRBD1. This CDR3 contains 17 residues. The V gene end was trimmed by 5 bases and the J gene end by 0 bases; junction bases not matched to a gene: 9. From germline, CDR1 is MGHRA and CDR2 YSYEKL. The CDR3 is CASSDGQGQYSNQPQHF. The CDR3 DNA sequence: TGCGCCAGCAGCGACGGACAGGGACAATATAGCAATCAGCCCCAGCATTTT.

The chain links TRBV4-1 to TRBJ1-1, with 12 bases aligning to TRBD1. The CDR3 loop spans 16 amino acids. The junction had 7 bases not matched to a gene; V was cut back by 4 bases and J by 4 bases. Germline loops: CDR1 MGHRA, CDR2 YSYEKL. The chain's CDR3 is CASSRGQGARGTEAFF. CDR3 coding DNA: TGCGCCAGCAGCCGGGGACAGGGGGCGCGCGGCACTGAAGCTTTCTTT.

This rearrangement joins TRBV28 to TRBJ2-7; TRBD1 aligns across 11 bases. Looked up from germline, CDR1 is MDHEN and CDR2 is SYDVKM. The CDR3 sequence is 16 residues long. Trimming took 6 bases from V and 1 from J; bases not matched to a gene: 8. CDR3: CASRTSGTGGSYEQYF. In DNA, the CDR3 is TGTGCCAGCAGAACCTCCGGGACAGGGGGATCCTACGAGCAGTACTTC.

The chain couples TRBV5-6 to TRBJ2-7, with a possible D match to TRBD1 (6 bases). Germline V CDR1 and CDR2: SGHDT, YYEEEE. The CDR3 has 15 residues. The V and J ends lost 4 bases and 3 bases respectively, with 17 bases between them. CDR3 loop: CASSPQGQAGYEQYF. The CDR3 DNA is TGTGCCAGCAGCCCCCAGGGGCAGGCTGGCTACGAGCAGTACTTC.

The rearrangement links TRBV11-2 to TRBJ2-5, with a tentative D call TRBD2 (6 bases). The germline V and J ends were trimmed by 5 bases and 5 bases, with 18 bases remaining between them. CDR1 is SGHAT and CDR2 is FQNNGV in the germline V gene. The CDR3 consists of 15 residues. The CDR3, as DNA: TGTGCCAGCAGCCCCCGGGACTGGGATTTGGAGACCCAGTACTTC. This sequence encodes CASSPRDWDLETQYF.

The CDR3 loop reads CASSLGLAVRSYNEQFF. The CDR3 DNA follows: TGCGCCAGCAGCCTAGGACTAGCAGTCCGCTCCTACAATGAGCAGTTCTTC. V is TRBV4-1 and J is TRBJ2-1; 8 nucleotides line up with TRBD2. Unmatched junction bases numbered 8, after V lost 4 bases and J lost 0 bases. The CDR3 spans 17 residues. Germline CDR1 reads MGHRA; CDR2 reads YSYEKL.

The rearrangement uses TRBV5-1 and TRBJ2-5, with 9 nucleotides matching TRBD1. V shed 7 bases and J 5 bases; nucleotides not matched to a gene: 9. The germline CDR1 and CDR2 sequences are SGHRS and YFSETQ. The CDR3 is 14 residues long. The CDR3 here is CASSRDRARETQYF. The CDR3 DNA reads TGCGCCAGCTCGAGGGACAGGGCACGGGAGACCCAGTACTTC.

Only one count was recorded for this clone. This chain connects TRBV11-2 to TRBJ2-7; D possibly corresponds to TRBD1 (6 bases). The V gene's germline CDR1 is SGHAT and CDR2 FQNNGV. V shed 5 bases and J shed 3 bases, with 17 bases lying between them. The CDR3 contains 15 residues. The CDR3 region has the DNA TGTGCCAGCAGCGCGCAGACAGGTTTGATCTACGAGCAGTACTTC. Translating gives CASSAQTGLIYEQYF.

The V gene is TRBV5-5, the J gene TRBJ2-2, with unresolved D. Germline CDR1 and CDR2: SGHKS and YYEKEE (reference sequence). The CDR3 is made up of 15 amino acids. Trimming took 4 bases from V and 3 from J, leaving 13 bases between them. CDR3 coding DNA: TGTGCCAGCAGCGAAAGCGATGCGTACACCGGGGAGCTGTTTTTT. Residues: CASSESDAYTGELFF.

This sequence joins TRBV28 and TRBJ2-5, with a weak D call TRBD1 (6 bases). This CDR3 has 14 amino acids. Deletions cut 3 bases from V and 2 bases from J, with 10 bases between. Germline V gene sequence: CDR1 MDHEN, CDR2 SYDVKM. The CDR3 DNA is TGTGCCAGCAGTTTCCAAGGGGGTCAAGAGACCCAGTACTTC. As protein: CASSFQGGQETQYF.

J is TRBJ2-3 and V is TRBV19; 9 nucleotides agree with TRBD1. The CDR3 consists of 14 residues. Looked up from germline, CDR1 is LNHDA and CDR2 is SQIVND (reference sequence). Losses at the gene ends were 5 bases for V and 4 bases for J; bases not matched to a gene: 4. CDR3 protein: CASSGGQGSDTQYF. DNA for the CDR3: TGTGCCAGTAGTGGGGGACAGGGTTCAGATACGCAGTATTTT.

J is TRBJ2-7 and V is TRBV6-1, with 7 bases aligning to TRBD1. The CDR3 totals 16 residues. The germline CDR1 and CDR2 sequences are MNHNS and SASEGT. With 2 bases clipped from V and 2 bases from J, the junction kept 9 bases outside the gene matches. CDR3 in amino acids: CASSEIGGPSPYEQYF. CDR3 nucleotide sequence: TGTGCCAGCAGTGAAATAGGGGGCCCCTCACCCTACGAGCAGTACTTC.

CDR3 loop: CASSFSATRDSYHEQYF. CDR3 sequence (DNA): TGCGCCAGCAGCTTCTCCGCTACCCGGGACAGTTACCACGAGCAGTACTTC. The chain carries TRBV5-1 and TRBJ2-7; 7 nucleotides match TRBD1. Losses at the gene ends were 2 bases for V and 5 bases for J; bases not matched to a gene: 16. CDR3 length: 17 residues. The germline gives CDR1 SGHRS, CDR2 YFSETQ.

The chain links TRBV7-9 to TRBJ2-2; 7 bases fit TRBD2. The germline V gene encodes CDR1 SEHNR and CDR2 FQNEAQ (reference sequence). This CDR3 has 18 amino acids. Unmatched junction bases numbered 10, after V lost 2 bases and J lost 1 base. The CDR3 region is CASSLIVGLAGNTGELFF. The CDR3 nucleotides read TGTGCCAGCAGCTTAATAGTTGGCTTAGCGGGGAACACCGGGGAGCTGTTTTTT.

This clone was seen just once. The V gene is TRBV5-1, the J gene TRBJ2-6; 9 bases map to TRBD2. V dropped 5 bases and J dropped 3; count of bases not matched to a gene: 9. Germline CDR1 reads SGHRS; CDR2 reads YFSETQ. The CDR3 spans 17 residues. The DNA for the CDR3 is TGCGCCAGCAGTGGGGGCGGGGGGGTTGGTGGGGCCAACGTCCTGACTTTC. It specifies CASSGGGGVGGANVLTF.

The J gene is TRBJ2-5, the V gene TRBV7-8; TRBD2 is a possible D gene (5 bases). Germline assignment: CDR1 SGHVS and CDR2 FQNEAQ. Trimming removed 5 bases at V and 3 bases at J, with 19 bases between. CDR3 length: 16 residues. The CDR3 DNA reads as TGTGCCAGCAGCGTACGGCGAGGACTGTACGAAGAGACCCAGTACTTC. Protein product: CASSVRRGLYEETQYF.

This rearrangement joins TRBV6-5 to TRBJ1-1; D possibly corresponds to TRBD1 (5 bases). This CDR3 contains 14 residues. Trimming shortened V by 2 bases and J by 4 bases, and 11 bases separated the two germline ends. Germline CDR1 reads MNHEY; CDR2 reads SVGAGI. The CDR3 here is CASSYDTGGTEAFF. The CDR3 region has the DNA TGTGCCAGCAGTTACGACACCGGGGGCACTGAAGCTTTCTTT.

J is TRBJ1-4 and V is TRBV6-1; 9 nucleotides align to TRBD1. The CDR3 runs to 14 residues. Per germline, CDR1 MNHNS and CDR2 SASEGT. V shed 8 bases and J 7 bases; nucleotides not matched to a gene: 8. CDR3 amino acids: CASRRDRVSEKLFF. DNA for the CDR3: TGTGCCAGCCGCAGGGACAGGGTATCTGAAAAACTGTTTTTT.

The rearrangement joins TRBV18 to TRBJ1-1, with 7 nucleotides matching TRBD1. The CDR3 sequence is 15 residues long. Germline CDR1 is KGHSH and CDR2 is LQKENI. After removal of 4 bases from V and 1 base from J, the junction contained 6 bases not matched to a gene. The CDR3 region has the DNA TGTGCCAGCTCACAAACAGGGGTTCAGAACACTGAAGCTTTCTTT. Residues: CASSQTGVQNTEAFF.

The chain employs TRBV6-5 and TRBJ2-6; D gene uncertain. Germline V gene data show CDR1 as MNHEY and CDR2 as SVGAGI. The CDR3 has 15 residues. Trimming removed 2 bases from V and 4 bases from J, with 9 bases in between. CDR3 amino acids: CASSYAASGANVLTF. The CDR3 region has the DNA TGTGCCAGCAGTTACGCGGCCTCCGGGGCCAACGTCCTGACTTTC.